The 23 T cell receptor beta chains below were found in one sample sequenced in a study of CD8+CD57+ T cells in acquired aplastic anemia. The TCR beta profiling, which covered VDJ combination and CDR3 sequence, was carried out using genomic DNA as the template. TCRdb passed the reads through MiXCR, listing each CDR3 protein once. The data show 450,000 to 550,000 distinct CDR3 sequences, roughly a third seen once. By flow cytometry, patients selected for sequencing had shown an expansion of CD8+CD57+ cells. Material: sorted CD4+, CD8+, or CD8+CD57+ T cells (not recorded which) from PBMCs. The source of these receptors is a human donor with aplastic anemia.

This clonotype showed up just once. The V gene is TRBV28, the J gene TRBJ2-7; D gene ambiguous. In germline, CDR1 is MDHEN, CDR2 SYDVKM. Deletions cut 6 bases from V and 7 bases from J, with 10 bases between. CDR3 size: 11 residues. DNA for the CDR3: TGTGCCAGCAGCCGGAATTCGGAGCAGTACTTC. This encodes CASSRNSEQYF.

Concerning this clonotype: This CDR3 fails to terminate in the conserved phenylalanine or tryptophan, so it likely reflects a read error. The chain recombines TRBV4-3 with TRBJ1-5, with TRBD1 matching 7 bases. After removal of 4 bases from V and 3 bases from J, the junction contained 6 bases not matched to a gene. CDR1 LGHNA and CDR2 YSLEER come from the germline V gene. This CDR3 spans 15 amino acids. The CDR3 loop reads CASSLSRGPNQPQHS. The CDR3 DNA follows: TGCGCCAGCAGCCTAAGTAGGGGGCCCAATCAGCCCCAGCATTCT.

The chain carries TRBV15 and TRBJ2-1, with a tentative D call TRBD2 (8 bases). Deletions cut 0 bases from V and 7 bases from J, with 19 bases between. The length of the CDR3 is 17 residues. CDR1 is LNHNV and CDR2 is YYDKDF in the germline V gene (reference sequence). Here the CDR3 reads CATSRDSGGGARNEQFF. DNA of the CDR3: TGTGCCACCAGCAGAGATTCGGGAGGGGGCGCGCGGAATGAGCAGTTCTTC.

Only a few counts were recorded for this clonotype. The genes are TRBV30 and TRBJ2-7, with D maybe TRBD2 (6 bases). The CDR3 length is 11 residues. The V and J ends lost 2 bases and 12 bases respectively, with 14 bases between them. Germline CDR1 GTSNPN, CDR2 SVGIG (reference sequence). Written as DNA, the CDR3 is TGTGCCTGGAGTTCTGGAGGGGCTCGGTACTTC. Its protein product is CAWSSGGARYF.

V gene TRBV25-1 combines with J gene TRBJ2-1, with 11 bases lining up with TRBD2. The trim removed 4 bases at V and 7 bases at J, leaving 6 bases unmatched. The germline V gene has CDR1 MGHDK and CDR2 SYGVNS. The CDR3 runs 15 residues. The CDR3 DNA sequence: TGTGCCAGCAGTGCCTTAGCGGGGGGGCCGAATGAGCAGTTCTTC. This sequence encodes CASSALAGGPNEQFF.

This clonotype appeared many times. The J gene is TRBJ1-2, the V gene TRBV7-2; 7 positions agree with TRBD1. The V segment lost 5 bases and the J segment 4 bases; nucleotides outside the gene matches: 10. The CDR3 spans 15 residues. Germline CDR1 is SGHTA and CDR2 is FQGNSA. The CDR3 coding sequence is TGTGCCAGCAGCGAAAACAGGGGCGCTGGCTATGGCTACACCTTC. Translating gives CASSENRGAGYGYTF.

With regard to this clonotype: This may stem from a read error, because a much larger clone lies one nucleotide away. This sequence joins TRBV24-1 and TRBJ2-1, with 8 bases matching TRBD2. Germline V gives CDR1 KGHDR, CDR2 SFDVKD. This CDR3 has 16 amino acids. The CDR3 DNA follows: TGTACCACCAGTGGGCCCATCGGGACTAGAAACAATGAGCAGTTCTTC. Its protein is CTTSGPIGTRNNEQFF.

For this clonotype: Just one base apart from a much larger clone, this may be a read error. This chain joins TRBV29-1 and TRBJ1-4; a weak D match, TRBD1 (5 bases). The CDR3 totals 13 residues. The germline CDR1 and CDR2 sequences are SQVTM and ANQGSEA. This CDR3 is CSVHSQGNEKLSF. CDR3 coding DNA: TGCAGCGTTCATTCGCAGGGTAATGAAAAACTGTCTTTT.

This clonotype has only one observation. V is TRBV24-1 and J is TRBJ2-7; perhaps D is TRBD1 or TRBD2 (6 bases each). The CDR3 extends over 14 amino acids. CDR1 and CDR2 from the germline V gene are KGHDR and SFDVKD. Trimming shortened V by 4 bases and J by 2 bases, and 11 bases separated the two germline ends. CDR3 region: CATSEGGLTYEQYF. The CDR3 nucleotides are TGTGCCACCAGTGAAGGGGGGCTCACCTACGAGCAGTACTTC.

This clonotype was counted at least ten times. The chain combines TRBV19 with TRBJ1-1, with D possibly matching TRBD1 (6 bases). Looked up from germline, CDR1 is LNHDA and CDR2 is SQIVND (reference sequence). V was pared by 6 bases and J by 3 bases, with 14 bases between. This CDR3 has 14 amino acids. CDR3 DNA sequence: TGTGCCAGTAGCACACTAGGGGGGGACACTGAAGCTTTCTTT. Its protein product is CASSTLGGDTEAFF.

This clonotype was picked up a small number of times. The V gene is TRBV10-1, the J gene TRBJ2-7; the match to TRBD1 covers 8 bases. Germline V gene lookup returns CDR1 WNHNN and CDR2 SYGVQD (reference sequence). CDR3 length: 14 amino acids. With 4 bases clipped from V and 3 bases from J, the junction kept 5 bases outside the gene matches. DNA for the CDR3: TGCGCCAGCAGTGGCGGACAGGGAAACTACGAGCAGTACTTC. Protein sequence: CASSGGQGNYEQYF.

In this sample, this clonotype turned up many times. The CDR3 nucleotides read TGTGCCAGCAGCTTAGCGGGGGCGACAGAGAGCTATGGCTACACCTTC. As protein: CASSLAGATESYGYTF. The chain is built from TRBV11-1 and TRBJ1-2; TRBD1 might be the D (6 bases). The CDR3 extends over 16 amino acids. CDR1 and CDR2 from the germline V gene are SGHAT and FQDESV (reference sequence). V was cut by 0 bases and J by 4 bases, with 15 bases left in between. Based on the CDR3 plus reference TRBV11-1 and TRBJ1-2, the full variable domain is EAEVAQSPRYKITEKSQAVAFWCDPISGHATLYWYRQILGQGPELLVQFQDESVVDDSQLPKDRFSAERLKGVDSTLKIQPAELGDSAMYLCASSLAGATESYGYTFGSGTRLTVV.

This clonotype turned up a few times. The CDR3 protein is CASSLVTGTSLHDEQFF. The DNA for the CDR3 is TGTGCCAGCAGCCTGGTGACCGGGACTTCCCTACATGATGAGCAGTTCTTC. The chain joins TRBV5-6 to TRBJ2-1; possibly TRBD2 for D (6 bases). The CDR3 totals 17 residues. Germline lookup yields CDR1 SGHDT and CDR2 YYEEEE. V lost 4 bases and J 8 bases, leaving 25 bases between the germline ends.

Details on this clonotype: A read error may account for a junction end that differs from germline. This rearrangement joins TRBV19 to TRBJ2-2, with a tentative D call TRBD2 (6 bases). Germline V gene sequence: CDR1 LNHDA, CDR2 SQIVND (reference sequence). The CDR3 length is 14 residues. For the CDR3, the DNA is TGTGCCAGTAGTTTAGCAGGGATGGGCGGGGAGCCGTTTTTT. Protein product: CASSLAGMGGEPFF.

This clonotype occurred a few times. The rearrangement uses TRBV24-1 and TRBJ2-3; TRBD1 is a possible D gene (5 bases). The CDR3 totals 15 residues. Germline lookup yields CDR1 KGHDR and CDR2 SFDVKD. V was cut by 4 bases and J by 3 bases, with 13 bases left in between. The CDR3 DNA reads TGTGCCACCAGTGACCCCCTTAGGGGTACAGATACGCAGTATTTT. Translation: CATSDPLRGTDTQYF.

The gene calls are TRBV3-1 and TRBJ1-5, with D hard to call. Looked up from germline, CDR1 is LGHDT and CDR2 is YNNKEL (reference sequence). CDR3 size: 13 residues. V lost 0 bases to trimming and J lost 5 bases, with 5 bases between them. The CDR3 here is CASSQEGDQPQHF. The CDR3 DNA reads TGTGCCAGCAGCCAAGAGGGAGATCAGCCCCAGCATTTT.

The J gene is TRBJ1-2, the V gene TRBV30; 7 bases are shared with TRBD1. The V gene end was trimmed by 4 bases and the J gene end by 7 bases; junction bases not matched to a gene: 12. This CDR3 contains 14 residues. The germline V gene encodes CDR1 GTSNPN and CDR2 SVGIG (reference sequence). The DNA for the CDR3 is TGTGCCTGGAAGCGTGCAGGGGGTGCGGTTGGCTACACCTTC. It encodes CAWKRAGGAVGYTF.

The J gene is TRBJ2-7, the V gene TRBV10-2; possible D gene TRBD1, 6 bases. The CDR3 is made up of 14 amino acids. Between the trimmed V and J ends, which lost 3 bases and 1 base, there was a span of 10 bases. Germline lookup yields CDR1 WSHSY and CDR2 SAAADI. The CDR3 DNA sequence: TGCGCCAGCAGTGATCAGGGGCTTTCCTACGAGCAGTACTTC. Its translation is CASSDQGLSYEQYF.

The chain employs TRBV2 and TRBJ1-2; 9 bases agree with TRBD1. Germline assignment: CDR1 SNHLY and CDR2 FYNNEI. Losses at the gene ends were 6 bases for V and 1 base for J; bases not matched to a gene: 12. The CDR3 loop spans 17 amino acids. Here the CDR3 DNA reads TGTGCCAGCAGCGCCAAAAAGGGACAGGGCTATAACTATGGCTACACCTTC. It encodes CASSAKKGQGYNYGYTF.

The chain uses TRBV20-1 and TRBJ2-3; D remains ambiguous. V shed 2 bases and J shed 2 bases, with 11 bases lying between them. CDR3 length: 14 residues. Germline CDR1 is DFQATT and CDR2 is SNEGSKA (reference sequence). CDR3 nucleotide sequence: TGCAGTGCTAGACCATTCAAACACACAGATACGCAGTATTTT. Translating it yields CSARPFKHTDTQYF.

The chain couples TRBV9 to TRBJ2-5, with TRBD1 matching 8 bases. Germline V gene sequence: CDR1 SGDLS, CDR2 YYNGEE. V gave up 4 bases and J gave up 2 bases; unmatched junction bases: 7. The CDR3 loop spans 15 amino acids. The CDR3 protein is CASSPRRTGQETQYF. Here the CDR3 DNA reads TGTGCCAGCAGCCCACGCCGGACAGGGCAAGAGACCCAGTACTTC.

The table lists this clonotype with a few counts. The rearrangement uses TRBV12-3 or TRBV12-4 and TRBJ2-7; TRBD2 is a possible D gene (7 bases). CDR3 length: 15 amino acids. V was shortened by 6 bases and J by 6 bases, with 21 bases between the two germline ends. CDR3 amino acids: CASSRADQGGGEQYF. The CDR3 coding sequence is TGTGCCAGCAGCCGCGCGGATCAAGGGGGGGGCGAGCAGTACTTC.

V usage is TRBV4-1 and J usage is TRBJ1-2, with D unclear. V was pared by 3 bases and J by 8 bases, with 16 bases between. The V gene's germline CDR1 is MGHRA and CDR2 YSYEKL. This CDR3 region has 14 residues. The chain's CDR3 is CASSQEDFLYGYTF. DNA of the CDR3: TGCGCCAGCAGCCAGGAGGATTTTCTATACGGCTACACCTTC.